Given below is one T cell receptor (beta chain) in context. Its target is unknown. The data were taken from a study of OX40 agonist ivuxolimab in advanced cancers. Study-level findings and limits: Relative to CD4+, CD8+ T cells held more expanded clones on average.

Germline V CDR1 and CDR2: SGHAT, FQNNGV. The trim removed 5 bases at V and 9 bases at J, leaving 6 bases unmatched. This CDR3 is built from 15 residues. Assay used: immunoSEQ multiplex PCR; TCRdb lists only in-frame clones, some missing. The top ten clones hold 1.9% of a sample with tens of thousands of clones, about 86% of them seen once. The sequence was obtained from an adult with an advanced solid tumor such as melanoma, head and neck, liver or kidney cancer. The sample here was CD4+ or CD8+ T cells sorted from blood, taken in a trial of the OX40 agonist ivuxolimab. The chain uses TRBV11-2 and TRBJ2-1; 14 bases line up with TRBD2. As DNA, the CDR3 is TGTGCCAGCAGCCGGACTAGCGGGAGGATAATTGAGCAGTTCTTC. This encodes CASSRTSGRIIEQFF.